The sequence of this TCR beta chain was determined in a study of control samples from healthy donors and cancer patients. Assay: immunoSEQ multiplex PCR; the TCRdb copy retains only in-frame clones and omits some. The table includes over 100,000 clones, around nine tenths detected once. Trimming cost V 4 bases and J 0 bases, with 12 bases left between them. Germline CDR1 and CDR2: SEHNR and FQNEAQ (reference sequence). CDR3 size: 15 residues. The specimen was blood. This clonotype was obtained from a man aged 18 to 29 in good health. The chain is built from TRBV7-9 and TRBJ1-1; TRBD1 is a possible D gene (6 bases). The CDR3: CASSWGGQMNTEAFF. The CDR3 nucleotides read TGTGCCAGCAGCTGGGGGGGACAAATGAACACTGAAGCTTTCTTT.